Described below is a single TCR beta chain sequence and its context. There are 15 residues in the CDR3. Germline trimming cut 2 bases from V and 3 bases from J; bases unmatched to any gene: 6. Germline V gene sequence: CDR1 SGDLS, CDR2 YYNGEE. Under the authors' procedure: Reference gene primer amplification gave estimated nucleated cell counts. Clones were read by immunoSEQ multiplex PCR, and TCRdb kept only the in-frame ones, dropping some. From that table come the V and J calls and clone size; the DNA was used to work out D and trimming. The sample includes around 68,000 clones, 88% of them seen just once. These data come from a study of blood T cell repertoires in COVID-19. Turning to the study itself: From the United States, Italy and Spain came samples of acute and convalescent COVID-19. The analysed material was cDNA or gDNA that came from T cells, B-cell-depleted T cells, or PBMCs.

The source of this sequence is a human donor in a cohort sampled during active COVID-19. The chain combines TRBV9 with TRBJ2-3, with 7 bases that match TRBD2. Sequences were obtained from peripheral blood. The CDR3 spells CASSVAGAGTDTQYF. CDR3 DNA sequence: TGTGCCAGCAGCGTGGCGGGAGCCGGGACAGATACGCAGTATTTT.